Given below is one T cell receptor beta chain in context. This may be a read error: a much more frequent sequence differs by one nucleotide. The conserved closing phenylalanine or tryptophan is absent in this CDR3, likely reflecting a read error. The sample comes from a study of molecular identifiers for immune sequencing clone quantification. TCRdb re-called the PCR reads with MiXCR, one entry per CDR3 protein. The table records some 320,000 distinct CDR3 sequences, 24% of them present only once. CDR1 KGHDR and CDR2 SFDVKD come from the germline V gene. CDR3 length: 19 amino acids. Trimming removed 1 base at V and 4 bases at J, with 21 bases between.

The sequencing sample was made of naive CD8+ T cells from blood, with Jurkat cell RNA spiked in. Documented subset: FACS-sorted CD8+CD4-CCR7+CD45RA+ naive T cells. This receptor was taken from a human donor in good health. Some libraries in this study had Jurkat cell RNA spiked in. The chain couples TRBV24-1 to TRBJ2-2; TRBD1 might be the D (5 bases). CDR3 sequence: CATSDFARYRRGGTGELFL. The CDR3 region has the DNA TGTGCCACCAGTGATTTTGCCCGTTATCGTAGGGGCGGCACCGGGGAGCTGTTTCTT.